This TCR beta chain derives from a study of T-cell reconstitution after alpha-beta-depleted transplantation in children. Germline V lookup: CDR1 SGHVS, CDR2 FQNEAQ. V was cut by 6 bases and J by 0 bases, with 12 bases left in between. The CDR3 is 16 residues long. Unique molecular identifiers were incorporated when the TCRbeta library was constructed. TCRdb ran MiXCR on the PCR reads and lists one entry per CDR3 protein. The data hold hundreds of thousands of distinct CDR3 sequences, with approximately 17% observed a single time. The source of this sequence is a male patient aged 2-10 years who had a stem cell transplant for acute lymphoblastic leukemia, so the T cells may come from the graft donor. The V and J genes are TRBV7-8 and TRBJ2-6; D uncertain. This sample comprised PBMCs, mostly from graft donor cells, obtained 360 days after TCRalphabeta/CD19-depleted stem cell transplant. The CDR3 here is CASRVTDDSGANVLTF. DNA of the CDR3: TGTGCCAGCAGGGTGACGGACGACTCTGGGGCCAACGTCCTGACTTTC.